This T cell receptor beta chain was documented in a study of T cells in Graves' hyperthyroidism and ophthalmopathy. Pregnant or lactating patients were excluded, as were those with uncontrolled infection or other autoimmune disease. Isolation of PBMCs was performed on around 9.4 ml fresh peripheral blood. This clonotype was detected a few times. As yet, its antigen is unknown. Using RNA transcripts as the source, TCR beta CDR3 regions were amplified. The TCR CDR3 first-round RT-PCR relied on the HTBI primer set. TCRdb reprocessed the multiplex PCR reads with MiXCR, giving one entry per CDR3 protein. The table lists around 400,000 distinct CDR3 sequences, 15% of them singletons. Trimming left V 4 bases short and J 8 bases short, with 18 bases between. The CDR3 loop spans 15 amino acids. Germline V gives CDR1 SGHRS, CDR2 YFSETQ. Findings and limits, study-wide: Ophthalmopathy was identified by the model a median about 6.8 months ahead of onset.

This clonotype was obtained from a woman aged 55-69 years with Graves' ophthalmopathy. The source material was blood. This chain uses TRBV5-1 with TRBJ1-4, with D possibly being TRBD1 (5 bases). The CDR3 is CASSRVGTGGEKLFF. The CDR3 DNA reads as TGCGCCAGCAGCCGGGTCGGGACGGGGGGGGAAAAACTGTTTTTT. Based on the CDR3 plus reference TRBV5-1 and TRBJ1-4, the full variable domain is KAGVTQTPRYLIKTRGQQVTLSCSPISGHRSVSWYQQTPGQGLQFLFEYFSETQRNKGNFPGRFSGRQFSNSRSEMNVSTLELGDSALYLCASSRVGTGGEKLFFGSGTQLSVL.